This T cell receptor beta chain came from a study of breast tumors, draining lymph nodes, adjacent tissues. Study results and caveats: Compared with basal-like, luminal-like tumors shared significantly more repertoire with nontumor tissue.

TCRdb reprocessed the multiplex PCR reads via MiXCR and lists one record per CDR3 protein. The sample gives some 150,000 distinct CDR3 sequences, around 22% of which show up once; just over 2.5% is in the top ten. Breast cancer patients provided tissue from their axillary draining lymph nodes. Remarks on this clonotype: Its antigen is unidentified.

Germline CDR1 LGHNA, CDR2 YNFKEQ. This CDR3 is built from 15 residues. V was trimmed by 3 bases and J by 0 bases, leaving 11 bases between them. Sequences were obtained from axillary lymph node tissue. This sequence was found in a female donor with breast cancer. Some clones in this sample may be carry-over from other donors' samples. The V and J genes are TRBV4-2 and TRBJ1-2; D perhaps matches TRBD1 (5 bases). The CDR3 loop is CASSQPGSTNYGYTF. The CDR3, as DNA: TGTGCCAGCAGCCAGCCAGGGAGTACTAACTATGGCTACACCTTC.